This T cell receptor (beta chain) was recorded in a study of glioma-infiltrating T cells after dendritic cell vaccination. For the study at large: Patients had newly diagnosed or recurrent glioblastoma and received dendritic cell vaccines.

Method: immunoSEQ multiplex PCR; TCRdb's copy keeps in-frame clones and lacks some. The table shows 99,000 or so clones, with around 80% occurring only once. Germline V CDR1 and CDR2: GTSNPN, SVGIG (reference sequence). CDR3 length: 13 residues. Trimming pared 3 bases from V and 13 bases from J, leaving 16 bases between. Stated time point: after dendritic cell vaccination, including at tumor progression/relapse. Selection required adequate fresh-frozen tumor tissue plus more than two years' survival data. This clonotype was sampled from a human donor with glioblastoma. The starting material was blood, obtained after dendritic cell vaccination. The chain uses TRBV30 and TRBJ1-6; a weak D match, TRBD1 (5 bases). The CDR3 bases are TGTGCCTGGAGCCAGGGCCATCGGGCCCCCCTCCACTTT. This translates into CAWSQGHRAPLHF.